Listed here is a single T cell receptor (beta chain). Its target is unknown. Via 5' RACE with UMI labels, TRB cDNA libraries were prepared. TCRdb reprocessed the 5' RACE reads; each CDR3 protein has one entry and no DNA is given. The listing records approximately 70,000 distinct CDR3 sequences. This sample is drawn from a study of CXCR3-negative and CXCR3-positive naive CD8 T cells. General study findings and limits: CXCR3-expressing naive cells carried TRB CDR3s more hydrophobic than those of CXCR3-negative naive cells. Memory CD8+ cells showed much lower diversity, while both naive subsets displayed comparably high diversity.

The receptor was isolated from a human donor in good health. Some clones in this sample may be carry-over from other donors' samples. What was sequenced was naive CXCR3- CD8+ T cells from blood. The subset is: CD45RO-CCR7+CD27+CD95- naive CD8+ T cells lacking CXCR3 (TNR3-).

The chain's CDR3 is CSARGRDSYNEQFF. This chain uses TRBV20-1 with TRBJ2-1; there is no DNA to check the TCRdb D call of TRBD1. CDR3 length: 14 amino acids. The germline CDR1 and CDR2 sequences are DFQATT and SNEGSKA (reference sequence).